These 28 T cell receptor beta chains were all obtained from the same sample, sequenced in a study of vaccination and CD4 T cells after COVID-19. Their antigen targets remain unknown. Treatment here: approximately nine-day PBMC culture with coronavirus spike peptide pools or control peptides (ViraFEST assay). The study sequenced cultured CD4+ T cell DNA using the Oncomine TCR Beta short-read assay. TCRdb re-called the PCR reads with MiXCR, one entry per CDR3 protein. The repertoire consists of under 20,000 distinct CDR3 sequences, with under 60% occurring once and the leading ten covering around 16%. Specimen: CD4+ T cells from blood, cultured in vitro, collected before SARS-CoV-2 vaccination. These receptors came from a human donor who had recovered from COVID-19.

V usage is TRBV20-1 and J usage is TRBJ2-1; 9 bases fit TRBD2. With 3 bases clipped from V and 9 bases from J, the junction kept 6 bases outside the gene matches. The CDR3 is 13 residues long. Germline CDR1 DFQATT, CDR2 SNEGSKA (reference sequence). The chain's CDR3 is CSARTSGGFEQFF. In DNA form, the CDR3 reads TGCAGTGCTAGGACTAGCGGCGGTTTTGAGCAGTTCTTC.

The J gene is TRBJ2-7, the V gene TRBV19; D unresolved. V gave up 1 base and J gave up 0 bases, with 10 bases separating them. The CDR3 loop spans 15 amino acids. Germline CDR1 reads LNHDA; CDR2 reads SQIVND (reference sequence). CDR3 region: CASSIGGSSSYEQYF. CDR3 in DNA: TGTGCCAGTAGTATAGGTGGATCCAGCTCCTACGAGCAGTACTTC.

The V call is TRBV6-1, the J call TRBJ1-1; the D gene is possibly TRBD1 (6 bases). V lost 0 bases, J lost 8 bases, and 10 bases lay in between. Germline V CDR1 and CDR2: MNHNS, SASEGT. This CDR3 is 13 amino acids long. CDR3 sequence reads: CASSEAWGAEAFF. CDR3 DNA sequence: TGTGCCAGCAGTGAAGCGTGGGGGGCAGAAGCTTTCTTT.

J is TRBJ1-5 and V is TRBV19; D is unclear. Germline loops: CDR1 LNHDA, CDR2 SQIVND (reference sequence). The CDR3 is 14 residues long. V lost 0 bases and J lost 7, with 10 bases in between. This CDR3 reads CASSIDRDRQPQHF. In DNA form, the CDR3 reads TGTGCCAGTAGTATAGATAGGGATCGGCAGCCCCAGCATTTT.

This sequence joins TRBV20-1 and TRBJ2-3; tentative D call: TRBD1 (6 bases). The CDR3 has 15 amino acids. CDR1 is DFQATT and CDR2 is SNEGSKA in the germline V gene (reference sequence). Trimming left V 3 bases short and J 4 bases short, with 17 bases between. Written as DNA, the CDR3 is TGCAGTGCTAGGTCGGCCAAAGGGGGTTCAGATACGCAGTATTTT. Translation gives CSARSAKGGSDTQYF.

This chain joins TRBV20-1 and TRBJ2-5; the match to TRBD2 covers 14 bases. This CDR3 is 19 amino acids long. The germline V gene encodes CDR1 DFQATT and CDR2 SNEGSKA (reference sequence). V lost 0 bases to trimming and J lost 5 bases; unmatched junction nucleotides: 14. The chain's CDR3 is CSARDETGTSGRGWETQYF. The CDR3 nucleotides read TGCAGTGCTAGAGATGAAACCGGGACTAGCGGGAGAGGGTGGGAGACCCAGTACTTC.

This chain uses TRBV19 with TRBJ1-5; TRBD1 might be the D (5 bases). This CDR3 region has 16 residues. The germline gives CDR1 LNHDA, CDR2 SQIVND (reference sequence). V lost 5 bases, J lost 7 bases, and 21 bases lay in between. The chain's CDR3 is CASSPHRRGLEQPQHF. CDR3 bases: TGTGCCAGTAGTCCGCACCGTAGGGGCTTAGAACAGCCCCAGCATTTT.

In DNA, the CDR3 is TGTGCCTGTTCGACCAGCTCCTACAATGAGCAGTTCTTC. This encodes CACSTSSYNEQFF. This sequence joins TRBV30 and TRBJ2-1; D is unclear. Deletions cut 6 bases from V and 0 bases from J, with 9 bases between. The germline V gene encodes CDR1 GTSNPN and CDR2 SVGIG (reference sequence). CDR3 length: 13 residues. Full variable domain (rest looked up from reference TRBV30 and TRBJ2-1): SQTIHQWPATLVQPVGSPLSLECTVEGTSNPNLYWYRQAAGRGLQLLFYSVGIGQISSEVPQNLSASRPQDRQFILSSKKLLLSDSGFYLCACSTSSYNEQFFGPGTRLTVL.

The rearrangement links TRBV2 to TRBJ2-1; tentatively, D is TRBD1 (6 bases). CDR3 size: 13 residues. CDR1 and CDR2 (germline): SNHLY, FYNNEI. Between the trimmed V and J ends, which lost 4 bases and 7 bases, there was a span of 11 bases. This chain's CDR3 is CASSGQVWNEQFF. The DNA of the CDR3 is TGTGCCAGCAGTGGACAGGTTTGGAATGAGCAGTTCTTC.

The V gene is TRBV6-1, the J gene TRBJ1-1; D is perhaps TRBD1 (5 bases). The V gene lost 6 bases and the J gene lost 4 bases, with 15 bases spanning the gap. This CDR3 is built from 14 residues. Germline values: CDR1 MNHNS, CDR2 SASEGT. CDR3 DNA: TGTGCCAGCAGCCGGGGACGGTCGAGCACTGAAGCTTTCTTT. It translates to CASSRGRSSTEAFF.

The V gene is TRBV2, the J gene TRBJ1-4, with a tentative D call TRBD1 (6 bases). The CDR3 runs to 14 residues. The germline V and J ends were trimmed by 7 bases and 2 bases, with 11 bases remaining between them. CDR1 SNHLY and CDR2 FYNNEI come from the germline V gene. CDR3 nucleotide sequence: TGTGCCAGCACAAGGACAGTGACTAATGAAAAACTGTTTTTT. It specifies CASTRTVTNEKLFF.

The rearrangement uses TRBV25-1 and TRBJ2-3; D is ambiguous. The CDR3 is made up of 13 amino acids. V lost 5 bases and J lost 3, with 9 bases in between. Looked up from germline, CDR1 is MGHDK and CDR2 is SYGVNS. The DNA for the CDR3 is TGTGCCAGCAGTATTGGTTTGACAGATACGCAGTATTTT. Protein sequence: CASSIGLTDTQYF.

This clonotype was detected only a few times. This chain connects TRBV28 to TRBJ2-2; 7 nucleotides match TRBD1. The CDR3 runs to 17 residues. Per germline, CDR1 MDHEN and CDR2 SYDVKM. V was clipped by 3 bases and J by 0 bases; unmatched bases: 7. CDR3: CASSFPRQGANTGELFF. The CDR3 DNA reads TGTGCCAGCAGTTTCCCTAGACAGGGCGCGAACACCGGGGAGCTGTTTTTT.

This rearrangement joins TRBV2 to TRBJ1-5; tentatively, D is TRBD1 (6 bases). CDR1 SNHLY and CDR2 FYNNEI come from the germline V gene. The CDR3 is 15 residues long. With 6 bases removed from V and 1 base from J, the gap between germline ends came to 13 bases. The CDR3 region has the DNA TGTGCCAGCAGGAAAAGGACAGCAAGCAATCAGCCCCAGCATTTT. Translating gives CASRKRTASNQPQHF.

The chain carries TRBV7-3 and TRBJ2-1; perhaps TRBD2 as D (6 bases). CDR1 SGHTA and CDR2 FQGTGA come from the germline V gene. Trimming left V 1 base short and J 6 bases short, with 10 bases between. The CDR3 has 14 amino acids. The CDR3 sequence is CASSLMGGSNEQFF. DNA of the CDR3: TGTGCCAGCAGCTTAATGGGGGGTTCCAATGAGCAGTTCTTC. Variable domain in full (rest from reference TRBV7-3 and TRBJ2-1): GAGVSQTPSNKVTEKGKYVELRCDPISGHTALYWYRQSLGQGPEFLIYFQGTGAADDSGLPNDRFFAVRPEGSVSTLKIQRTERGDSAVYLCASSLMGGSNEQFFGPGTRLTVL.

This chain uses TRBV27 with TRBJ1-1; D may be TRBD1 (6 bases). Germline V lookup: CDR1 MNHEY, CDR2 SMNVEV (reference sequence). Trimming cost V 3 bases and J 8 bases, with 13 bases left between them. This CDR3 has 13 amino acids. This CDR3 is CASSLGAGGEAFF. The CDR3, as DNA: TGTGCCAGCAGTTTGGGGGCAGGCGGAGAAGCTTTCTTT.

The CDR3 loop is CAWSVNRVGYGYTF. In DNA form, the CDR3 reads TGTGCCTGGAGTGTTAACAGGGTCGGTTATGGCTACACCTTC. The chain links TRBV30 to TRBJ1-2; a weak D match, TRBD1 (6 bases). Trimming pared 0 bases from V and 5 bases from J, leaving 13 bases between. The CDR3 has 14 amino acids. Germline-derived CDR1 and CDR2 are GTSNPN and SVGIG (reference sequence).

This sequence joins TRBV6-1 and TRBJ2-3; 9 bases are shared with TRBD2. CDR3 length: 15 amino acids. V was clipped by 6 bases and J by 6 bases; unmatched bases: 10. Germline values: CDR1 MNHNS, CDR2 SASEGT. This CDR3 is CASRREREARDTQYF. The CDR3 nucleotides are TGTGCCAGCAGGCGGGAGCGGGAGGCCAGGGATACGCAGTATTTT.

In its sample, this clonotype was seen a few times. The rearrangement joins TRBV20-1 to TRBJ2-4; no definite D call. Germline CDR1 DFQATT, CDR2 SNEGSKA (reference sequence). The CDR3 contains 12 residues. The V gene lost 0 bases and the J gene lost 6 bases, with 6 bases spanning the gap. In DNA form, the CDR3 reads TGCAGTGCTAGAGATGCGGTAAACATTCAGTACTTC. Translated: CSARDAVNIQYF.

The chain joins TRBV20-1 to TRBJ2-7; 7 bases match TRBD1. CDR1 DFQATT and CDR2 SNEGSKA come from the germline V gene (reference sequence). This CDR3 comprises 13 residues. Trimming at V came to 4 bases and at J to 3 bases, leaving 6 bases not matched to a gene. DNA for the CDR3: TGCAGTGCTATTGGACAGGCGGGCTACGAGCAGTACTTC. This sequence encodes CSAIGQAGYEQYF.

The CDR3 loop reads CSAKTGSFLIAGSEQYF. In DNA form, the CDR3 reads TGCAGTGCTAAGACAGGGAGCTTCCTTATCGCGGGTTCCGAGCAGTACTTC. The genes are TRBV20-1 and TRBJ2-7, with TRBD1 matching 7 bases. The CDR3 extends over 17 amino acids. The ends lost 4 bases at V and 6 bases at J; junction bases unmatched: 21. The V gene's germline CDR1 is DFQATT and CDR2 SNEGSKA (reference sequence).

The chain uses TRBV24-1 and TRBJ2-5, with D perhaps TRBD2 (5 bases). CDR3 length: 15 residues. Germline V lookup: CDR1 KGHDR, CDR2 SFDVKD. Trimming removed 5 bases from V and 0 bases from J, with 12 bases in between. Here the CDR3 reads CATSGSADYQETQYF. CDR3 DNA sequence: TGTGCCACCAGTGGCTCTGCGGACTACCAAGAGACCCAGTACTTC.

The V call is TRBV15, the J call TRBJ2-3; 12 bases are shared with TRBD2. CDR3 length equals 16 residues. From germline, CDR1 is LNHNV and CDR2 YYDKDF (reference sequence). The trim removed 1 base at V and 7 bases at J, leaving 6 bases unmatched. In DNA, the CDR3 is TGTGCCACCAGCAGAGTTGCTAGCGGGAGGGTAAATACGCAGTATTTT. Amino acids: CATSRVASGRVNTQYF.

V usage is TRBV7-2 and J usage is TRBJ2-3; a possible D gene is TRBD2 (6 bases). This CDR3 is 14 amino acids long. Germline values: CDR1 SGHTA, CDR2 FQGNSA. V was clipped by 5 bases and J by 10 bases, with 19 bases between them. CDR3 nucleotide sequence: TGTGCCAGCAGCACCGGGGGTGTTCAGGAGTCGCAGTATTTT. This gives the protein CASSTGGVQESQYF. Full variable domain (outside the CDR3, taken from reference TRBV7-2 and TRBJ2-3): GAGVSQSPSNKVTEKGKDVELRCDPISGHTALYWYRQSLGQGLEFLIYFQGNSAPDKSGLPSDRFSAERTGGSVSTLTIQRTQQEDSAVYLCASSTGGVQESQYFGPGTRLTVL.

The chain carries TRBV7-2 and TRBJ2-3; 9 bases map to TRBD2. Per the germline V gene, CDR1 is SGHTA and CDR2 is FQGNSA. The CDR3 consists of 14 residues. V was pared by 4 bases and J by 4 bases, with 3 bases of the junction left unmatched. The chain's CDR3 is CASSWTSDADTQYF. The CDR3 DNA follows: TGTGCCAGCAGCTGGACTAGCGATGCAGATACGCAGTATTTT.

The chain recombines TRBV18 with TRBJ1-3; D may be TRBD1 (5 bases). The V gene's germline CDR1 is KGHSH and CDR2 LQKENI. Trimming removed 3 bases from V and 6 bases from J, with 6 bases in between. This CDR3 comprises 12 residues. CDR3 nucleotides: TGTGCCAGCTCACCGGGGGAAAACACCATATATTTT. As protein: CASSPGENTIYF.

J is TRBJ2-1 and V is TRBV7-3; D may be TRBD2 (5 bases). V lost 2 bases and J lost 0, with 14 bases in between. Germline assignment: CDR1 SGHTA and CDR2 FQGTGA. The CDR3 has 17 residues. Here the CDR3 reads CASSLFGSGSSYNEQFF. CDR3 coding DNA: TGTGCCAGCAGCTTATTCGGCTCGGGGAGCTCCTACAATGAGCAGTTCTTC.

This clonotype was recorded a few times. DNA for the CDR3: TGCAGTGCTACATTACCGGGACAGAGCCATGGCTACACCTTC. Translation gives CSATLPGQSHGYTF. The chain combines TRBV20-1 with TRBJ1-2; 7 bases are a match to TRBD1. Germline V CDR1 and CDR2: DFQATT, SNEGSKA (reference sequence). This CDR3 has 14 amino acids. The junction had 11 bases not matched to a gene; V was cut back by 4 bases and J by 6 bases.